The present T cell receptor beta chain was sequenced within a study of blood T cell repertoires in COVID-19. Study-wide background: Sites in the United States, Italy and Spain provided acute and convalescent COVID-19 samples. PBMCs, B-cell-depleted T cells, or T cells were the source of the cDNA or gDNA that made up the material.

Per the authors' pipeline: Estimated nucleated cell counts came from reference gene primer amplification. The assay was immunoSEQ multiplex PCR, and TCRdb's table has in-frame clones only and misses some. From that table come the V and J calls and clone size; the DNA was used to work out D and trimming. The sample comprises 250,000 or so clones, approximately 90% of which are singletons, and around 3% rests with the top ten. Germline V gives CDR1 SEHNR, CDR2 FQNEAQ (reference sequence). This CDR3 contains 14 residues. V was pared by 4 bases and J by 4 bases, with 13 bases between. This clone was seen once.

The rearrangement uses TRBV7-9 and TRBJ1-2; D uncertain. The TCR sequence derives from a woman under 40 with active or convalescent COVID-19. Sequencing input: peripheral blood. The CDR3, as DNA: TGTGCCAGCAGCTCAGCACAAGCGACCTATGGCTACACCTTC. Amino acids: CASSSAQATYGYTF.